This T cell receptor beta chain was sequenced during a study of cytomegalovirus exposure and HLA in healthy donors. The wider study: Genotyping of 398 donors showed that 65% to 90% belonged to the Caucasian-associated ancestry cluster. Study-level results: Investigators reported more than 150 TCR beta chains as tied to cytomegalovirus. Later analysis identified several of the most significant clusters that appeared linked to common viral pathogens. Prior analysis indicated that the majority of TCR beta V segments exhibited productivity approximately 90% or approximately 30% of the time.

This PCR relied on a set of 60 Vbeta primers and 13 Jbeta primers. Assay: immunoSEQ multiplex PCR; the TCRdb copy retains only in-frame clones and omits some. The sample contains about 190,000 clones, approximately 80% of which appear only once. The table lists this clone with a few counts. Antigen specificity is unknown. CDR1 is SGHTA, CDR2 FQGNSA, per germline. There are 16 residues in the CDR3. V was pared by 5 bases and J by 5 bases, with 8 bases of the junction left unmatched. The chain joins TRBV7-2 to TRBJ2-5; TRBD2 agrees at 13 bases. The sequenced sample consisted of PBMCs. This TCR was sampled from a woman in her forties or fifties in good health and CMV-seropositive. CDR3 nucleotides: TGTGCCAGCAGCCGCACTAGCGGGGGGGCCGGTGAGACCCAGTACTTC. Translated, it gives CASSRTSGGAGETQYF.